A selection of T cell receptor beta chains follows, all from one sample in a study of blood T cells in healthy people across ages. TCRdb analysed the 5' RACE reads with MiXCR anew, one entry per CDR3 protein. This sample yields around 1.5 million distinct CDR3 sequences, of which almost 35% are seen a single time; around 11% belongs to the top ten. Sequenced input: blood. Receptors originate from a woman younger than 45 in good health. Each CDR3 is given with its conserved first and last residue. A D gene is named only where the DNA matches it firmly. Clone sizes are given selectively: once, few, many, or a class where the clone is expanded.

TRBJ1-6 | TRBV6-1 | . | . | TGTGCCAGCAGTGTCGGGGAACTAAGAAGGTCCCCCCTCCACTTT | CASSVGELRRSPLHF
TRBJ2-7 | TRBV12-3/TRBV12-4 | . | few | TGTGCCAGCAGTTTCGGGGGGCCCGCCGAGCAGTACTTC | CASSFGGPAEQYF
TRBJ2-3 | TRBV9 | . | once | TGTGCCAGCAGCGTAGCTACGAGAGATAAGCAGTATTTT | CASSVATRDKQYF
TRBJ2-4 | TRBV20-1 | . | . | TGCAGTGCTAGAATTGACAGGTTCATAGACATTCAGTACTTC | CSARIDRFIDIQYF
TRBJ2-6 | TRBV13 | . | . | TGTGCCACCCCACATAGACAGCGGGCAGCTGGGGCCAACGTCCTGACTTTC | CATPHRQRAAGANVLTF
TRBJ2-1 | TRBV7-9 | TRBD1 | many | TGTGCCAGCAGCTGGGACAGGGGTTCCTACAATGAGCAGTTCTTC | CASSWDRGSYNEQFF
TRBJ1-5 | TRBV20-1 | TRBD1 | . | TGCAGTGCTAGAGATAGGCCCAACAGGGGGCGCGGACAGCCCCAGCATTTT | CSARDRPNRGRGQPQHF
TRBJ1-1 | TRBV7-9 | . | . | TGTGCCAGCAGCCGCGGGACGCCGACACCGAACATTGAAGCTTTCTTT | CASSRGTPTPNIEAFF
TRBJ2-7 | TRBV12-3/TRBV12-4 | . | . | TGTGCCAGCAGGGATAAAACAGGGTCCTACGAGCAGTACTTC | CASRDKTGSYEQYF
TRBJ2-2 | TRBV14 | . | . | TGTGCCAGCAGCCCACTACACACCGGGGAGCTGTTTTTT | CASSPLHTGELFF